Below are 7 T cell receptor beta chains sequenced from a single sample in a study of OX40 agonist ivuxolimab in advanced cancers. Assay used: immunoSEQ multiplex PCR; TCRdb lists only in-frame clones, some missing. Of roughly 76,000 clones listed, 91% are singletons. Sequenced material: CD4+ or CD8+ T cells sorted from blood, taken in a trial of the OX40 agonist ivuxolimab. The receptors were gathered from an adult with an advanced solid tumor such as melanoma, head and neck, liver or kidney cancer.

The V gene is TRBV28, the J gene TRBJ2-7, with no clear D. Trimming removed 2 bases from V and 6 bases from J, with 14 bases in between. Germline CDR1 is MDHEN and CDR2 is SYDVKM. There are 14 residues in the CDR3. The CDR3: CASSLSLPAIEQYF. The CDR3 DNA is TGTGCCAGCAGTTTAAGCCTCCCAGCCATCGAGCAGTACTTC.

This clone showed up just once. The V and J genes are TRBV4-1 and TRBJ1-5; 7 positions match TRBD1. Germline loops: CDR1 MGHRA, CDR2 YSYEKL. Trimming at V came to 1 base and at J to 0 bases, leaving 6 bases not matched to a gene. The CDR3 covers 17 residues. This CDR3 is CASSQAQGTYSNQPQHF. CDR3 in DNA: TGCGCCAGCAGCCAAGCACAGGGGACTTATAGCAATCAGCCCCAGCATTTT.

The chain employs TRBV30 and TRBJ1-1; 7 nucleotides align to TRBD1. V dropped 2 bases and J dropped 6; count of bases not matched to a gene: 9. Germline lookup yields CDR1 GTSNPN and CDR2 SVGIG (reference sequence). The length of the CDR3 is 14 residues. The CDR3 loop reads CAWSRLSGGAEAFF. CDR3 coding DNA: TGTGCCTGGAGTAGACTTTCAGGGGGGGCTGAAGCTTTCTTT.

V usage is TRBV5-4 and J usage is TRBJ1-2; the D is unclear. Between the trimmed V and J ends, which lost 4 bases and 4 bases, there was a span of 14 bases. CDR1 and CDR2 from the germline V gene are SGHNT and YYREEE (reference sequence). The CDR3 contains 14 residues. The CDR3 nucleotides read TGTGCCAGCAGCCCGCCCCGGCCTTTCTATGGCTACACCTTC. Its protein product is CASSPPRPFYGYTF.

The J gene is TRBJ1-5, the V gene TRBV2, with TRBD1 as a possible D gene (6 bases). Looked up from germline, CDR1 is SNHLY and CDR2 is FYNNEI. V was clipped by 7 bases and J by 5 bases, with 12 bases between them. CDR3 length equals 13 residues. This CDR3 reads CASTTTGDQPQHF. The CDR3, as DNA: TGTGCCAGCACTACGACAGGAGATCAGCCCCAGCATTTT. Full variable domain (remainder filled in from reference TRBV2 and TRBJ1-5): EPEVTQTPSHQVTQMGQEVILRCVPISNHLYFYWYRQILGQKVEFLVSFYNNEISEKSEIFDDQFSVERPDGSNFTLKIRSTKLEDSAMYFCASTTTGDQPQHFGDGTRLSIL.

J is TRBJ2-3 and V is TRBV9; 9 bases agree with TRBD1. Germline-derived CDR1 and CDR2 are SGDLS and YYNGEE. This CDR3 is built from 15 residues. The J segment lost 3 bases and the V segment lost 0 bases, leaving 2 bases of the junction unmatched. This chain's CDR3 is CASSVVDRGTDTQYF. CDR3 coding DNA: TGTGCCAGCAGCGTAGTGGACAGGGGTACAGATACGCAGTATTTT.

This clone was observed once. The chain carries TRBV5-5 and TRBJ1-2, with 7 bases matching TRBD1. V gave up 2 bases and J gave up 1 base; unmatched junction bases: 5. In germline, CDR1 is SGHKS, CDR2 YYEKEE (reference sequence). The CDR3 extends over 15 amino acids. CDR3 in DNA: TGTGCCAGCAGCTTCACCGACAGGGTTAACTATGGCTACACCTTC. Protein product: CASSFTDRVNYGYTF.